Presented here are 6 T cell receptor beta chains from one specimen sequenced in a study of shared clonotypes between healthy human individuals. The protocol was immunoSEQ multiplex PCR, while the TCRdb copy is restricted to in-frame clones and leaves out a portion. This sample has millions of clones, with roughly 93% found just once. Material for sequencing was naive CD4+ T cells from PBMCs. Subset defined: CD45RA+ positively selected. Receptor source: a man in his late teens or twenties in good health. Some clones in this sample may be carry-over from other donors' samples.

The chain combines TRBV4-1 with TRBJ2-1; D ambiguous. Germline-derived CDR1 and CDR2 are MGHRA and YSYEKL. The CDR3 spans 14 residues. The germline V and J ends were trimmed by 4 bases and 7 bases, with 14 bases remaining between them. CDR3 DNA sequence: TGCGCCAGCAGCCCATCTATCATAAGGAATGAGCAGTTCTTC. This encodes CASSPSIIRNEQFF.

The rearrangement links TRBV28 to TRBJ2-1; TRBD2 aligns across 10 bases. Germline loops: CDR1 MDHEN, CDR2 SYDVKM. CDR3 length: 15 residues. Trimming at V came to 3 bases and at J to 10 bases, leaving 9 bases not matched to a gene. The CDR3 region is CASSFGGEGLAEQFF. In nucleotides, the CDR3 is TGTGCCAGCAGTTTCGGAGGAGAGGGACTAGCGGAGCAGTTCTTC.

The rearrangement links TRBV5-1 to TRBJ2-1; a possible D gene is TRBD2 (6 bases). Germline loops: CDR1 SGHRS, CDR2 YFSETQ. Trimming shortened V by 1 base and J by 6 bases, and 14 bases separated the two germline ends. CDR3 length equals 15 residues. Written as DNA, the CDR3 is TGCGCCAGCAGCTTGTTCAATTCCGGGAGCAATGAGCAGTTCTTC. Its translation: CASSLFNSGSNEQFF.

The CDR3 here is CASIPDRASTDTQYF. CDR3 DNA: TGTGCCAGCATCCCGGACAGGGCCTCAACAGATACGCAGTATTTT. The chain carries TRBV2 and TRBJ2-3; 8 nucleotides line up with TRBD1. The CDR3 spans 15 residues. Looked up from germline, CDR1 is SNHLY and CDR2 is FYNNEI. The V segment lost 7 bases and the J segment 3 bases; nucleotides outside the gene matches: 9.

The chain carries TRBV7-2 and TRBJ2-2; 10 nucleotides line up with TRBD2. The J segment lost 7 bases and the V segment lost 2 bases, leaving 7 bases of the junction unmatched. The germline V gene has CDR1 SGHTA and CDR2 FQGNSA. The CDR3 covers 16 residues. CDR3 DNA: TGTGCCAGCAGCTTATTTTCCCGGACTAGCGGCGGGGAGCTGTTTTTT. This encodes CASSLFSRTSGGELFF.

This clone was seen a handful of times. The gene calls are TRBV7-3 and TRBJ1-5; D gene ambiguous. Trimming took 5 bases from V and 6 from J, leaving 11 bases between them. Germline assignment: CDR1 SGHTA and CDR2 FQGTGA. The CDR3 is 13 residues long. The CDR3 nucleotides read TGTGCCAGCAGCCCCGGAGGTTCTCAGCCCCAGCATTTT. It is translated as CASSPGGSQPQHF.